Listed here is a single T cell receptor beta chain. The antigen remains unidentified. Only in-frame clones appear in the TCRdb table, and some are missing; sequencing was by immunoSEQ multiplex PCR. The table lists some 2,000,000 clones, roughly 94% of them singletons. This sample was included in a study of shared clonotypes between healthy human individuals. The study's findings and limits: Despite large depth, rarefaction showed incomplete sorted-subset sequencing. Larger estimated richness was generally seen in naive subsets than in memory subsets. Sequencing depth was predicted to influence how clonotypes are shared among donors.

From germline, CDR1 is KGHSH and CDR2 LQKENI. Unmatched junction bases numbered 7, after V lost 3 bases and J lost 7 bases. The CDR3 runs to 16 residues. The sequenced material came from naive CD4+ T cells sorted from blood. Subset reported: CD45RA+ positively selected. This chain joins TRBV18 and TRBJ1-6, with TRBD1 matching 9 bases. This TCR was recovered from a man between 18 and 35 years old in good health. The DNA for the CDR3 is TGTGCCAGCTCACCCCTAGACAGGGGGGAAAATTCACCCCTCCACTTT. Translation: CASSPLDRGENSPLHF.